The rows below give T cell receptor beta chains drawn from one sample of a study of response to subunit inactivated influenza vaccine. One entry per CDR3 protein, called by TCRdb with MiXCR from the RT-PCR reads. The sample has approximately 730,000 distinct CDR3 sequences; around 14% are singletons. Sequenced here: PBMCs from blood, sampled 14 to 15 days before vaccination. The receptors derive from a man aged 45-65 years who received an inactivated influenza vaccine. Both conserved end residues are trimmed from each CDR3.

J gene | V gene | CDR3 protein
TRBJ2-7 | TRBV11-2 | ASSYGGLGSYEQY
TRBJ2-7 | TRBV5-1 | ASSPGQGGDEQY
TRBJ2-2 | TRBV20-1 | SARDWASGSRGTGELF
TRBJ1-4 | TRBV6-1 | ASSLDGTTNEKLF
TRBJ2-1 | TRBV29-1 | SVQNRDTGLAGGSHNEQF
TRBJ2-7 | TRBV7-2 | ASSPLGDGSAQY
TRBJ2-3 | TRBV9 | ASSASSTSETDTQY
TRBJ2-2 | TRBV4-3 | ASSEDRITSNANTGELF
TRBJ2-3 | TRBV27 | ASSPQRGYTDTQY
TRBJ1-2 | TRBV29-1 | SVEQEQGDYGYT
TRBJ2-1 | TRBV6-5 | ASSYGWRSGYYNEQF
TRBJ2-1 | TRBV4-3 | ASSQDLMVGSNEQF
TRBJ2-1 | TRBV6-2/TRBV6-3 | ASAEFRVYEQF
TRBJ2-3 | TRBV9 | ASSVGGVKTDTQY
TRBJ2-3 | TRBV2 | ASRARVTDTQY
TRBJ2-1 | TRBV5-6 | ASSRTGFNEQF
TRBJ1-2 | TRBV18 | ASSPQGEDYGYT
TRBJ1-1 | TRBV28 | ASSSQGRRV
TRBJ2-1 | TRBV5-1 | ASSSLGGRDNEQF
TRBJ1-3 | TRBV7-2 | ASSPHSGNTIY
TRBJ1-6 | TRBV20-1 | SASRQRSSYNSPLH
TRBJ1-2 | TRBV6-4 | ASTPEAGSYGYT
TRBJ1-3 | TRBV10-3 | AIQDKGNTIY
TRBJ2-2 | TRBV6-2/TRBV6-3 | ASWRQSNTGELF
TRBJ1-5 | TRBV29-1 | SVSLGVNQPQH
TRBJ2-6 | TRBV7-9 | ASSRRAVGANVLT
TRBJ2-7 | TRBV19 | ASSRRTAGYEQY
TRBJ1-2 | TRBV5-6 | ASSLGADYGYT
TRBJ1-4 | TRBV29-1 | SVLEPGEKLF
TRBJ1-6 | TRBV6-1 | ASRPPQGASPLH
TRBJ2-1 | TRBV4-3 | ASSLQGGTSGRGGEQF
TRBJ2-1 | TRBV12-3/TRBV12-4 | ASSLGSKQF
TRBJ2-3 | TRBV5-1 | ASSMASDTQY
TRBJ2-1 | TRBV20-1 | SARDTGVGIEQF
TRBJ2-6 | TRBV20-1 | SASRGAGLSGANVLT
TRBJ2-7 | TRBV20-1 | SAQGASGTYEQY
TRBJ2-5 | TRBV5-6 | ASSSASTGGTQY
TRBJ1-1 | TRBV7-6 | ASATGLNTEAF
TRBJ2-1 | TRBV28 | ATAITYNEQF
TRBJ2-7 | TRBV5-4 | ASSHLADSYEQY
TRBJ2-1 | TRBV6-5 | ASSYSNAYPYNEQF
TRBJ2-7 | TRBV27 | ASSWPGGGEQY
TRBJ2-5 | TRBV24-1 | ATSGDREETQY
TRBJ1-3 | TRBV9 | ASSVGQADSTIY